The entry below describes one TCR beta chain. The data derive from a study of blood T cell repertoires in COVID-19. Study-wide background: From the United States, Italy and Spain came samples of acute and convalescent COVID-19. T cells, B-cell-depleted T cells, or PBMCs provided the cDNA or gDNA that served as material.

The authors' processing: How many nucleated cells were present was estimated from reference gene primer amplification. Sequencing used immunoSEQ multiplex PCR; TCRdb keeps in-frame clones, though not all of them. V and J calls and clone size are those listed in that table; D and trimming were worked out from the DNA. Of some 300,000 clones in the sample, approximately 80% were seen once. CDR1 is LGHDT and CDR2 is YNNKEL in the germline V gene (reference sequence). CDR3 length: 14 amino acids. Trimming removed 3 bases at V and 0 bases at J, with 9 bases between. The sample consisted of peripheral blood. This TCR was recovered from a woman aged 45-65 years with active or convalescent COVID-19. This chain links TRBV3-1 (or the pseudogene TRBV3-2) with TRBJ2-7; perhaps TRBD2 as D (5 bases). CDR3 sequence reads: CASSQVGSSYEQYF. The CDR3 coding sequence is TGTGCCAGCAGCCAGGTGGGGAGCTCCTACGAGCAGTACTTC.